This T cell receptor (beta chain) was obtained from a study of shared clonotypes between healthy human individuals. Broader study findings: Genetic and exposure-history diversity was limited by the small donor number.

This CDR3 spans 11 amino acids. CDR1 is MDHEN, CDR2 SYDVKM, per germline. Trimming pared 2 bases from V and 7 bases from J, leaving 6 bases between. With respect to this clone: Its antigen is unknown. Other DNA sequences within the sample encode an identical CDR3.

Clones were sequenced by immunoSEQ multiplex PCR, and TCRdb holds only the in-frame ones, with some missing. In the table there are 2 million to 2.5 million clones, about 92% of which are singletons. This receptor was taken from a man between 18 and 35 years old in good health. Some clones in this sample may be carry-over from other donors' samples. The rearrangement joins TRBV28 to TRBJ2-7; no clear D gene. The sample consisted of naive CD4+ T cells from PBMCs. Indicated subset: CD45RA+ positively selected. The CDR3 spells CASSLREEQYF. CDR3 nucleotide sequence: TGTGCCAGCAGTTTACGAGAGGAGCAGTACTTC.